This is a list of T cell receptor beta chains from one sample in a study of T cell responses to AZD1222 COVID-19 vaccine. The method was immunoSEQ multiplex PCR; TCRdb's version includes in-frame clones alone and lacks a portion of them. Of 130,000 to 150,000 clones listed, about nine tenths are singletons. The source was peripheral blood, collected on day 0 of MenACWY control vaccination. These receptors were obtained from an adult in good health. Both conserved end residues are part of each CDR3. The D gene is left open where the match is weak. Some rows mark clone size as missing; the rest say once, few, many or name a class of expanded clone.

clone size: NA
J gene: TRBJ1-2
V gene: TRBV28
D gene: NA
CDR3 protein: CASSLNREGYTF
CDR3 DNA: TGTGCCAGCAGTTTAAACAGGGAGGGCTACACCTTC

clone size: once
J gene: TRBJ1-5
V gene: TRBV19
D gene: NA
CDR3 protein: CASSIGLRYSNQPQHF
CDR3 DNA: TGTGCCAGTAGTATCGGGCTCCGATATAGCAATCAGCCCCAGCATTTT

clone size: NA
J gene: TRBJ2-1
V gene: TRBV28
D gene: TRBD2
CDR3 protein: CASSLTAGYYNEQFF
CDR3 DNA: TGTGCCAGCAGTTTAACAGCGGGATACTACAATGAGCAGTTCTTC

clone size: NA
J gene: TRBJ1-2
V gene: TRBV18
D gene: NA
CDR3 protein: CASSTPQGPRGYGYTF
CDR3 DNA: TGTGCCAGCTCGACACCCCAGGGCCCTAGGGGCTATGGCTACACCTTC

clone size: NA
J gene: TRBJ1-2
V gene: TRBV5-1
D gene: NA
CDR3 protein: CASSLPGGAAQNYGYTF
CDR3 DNA: TGCGCCAGCAGCCTACCCGGGGGGGCTGCTCAGAACTATGGCTACACCTTC

clone size: NA
J gene: TRBJ1-2
V gene: TRBV10-2
D gene: TRBD1
CDR3 protein: CASSDTGGLNYGYTF
CDR3 DNA: TGCGCCAGCAGTGACACAGGGGGACTAAACTATGGCTACACCTTC

clone size: NA
J gene: TRBJ2-7
V gene: TRBV18
D gene: TRBD1
CDR3 protein: CASSPGQGGEQYF
CDR3 DNA: TGTGCCAGCTCACCGGGACAGGGAGGCGAGCAGTACTTC

clone size: NA
J gene: TRBJ2-7
V gene: TRBV19
D gene: NA
CDR3 protein: CASSQREDSYEQYF
CDR3 DNA: TGTGCCAGTAGCCAGAGGGAGGACTCCTACGAGCAGTACTTC

clone size: NA
J gene: TRBJ1-1
V gene: TRBV18
D gene: NA
CDR3 protein: CASSPRGLSTEAFF
CDR3 DNA: TGTGCCAGCTCACCACGGGGACTAAGCACTGAAGCTTTCTTT

clone size: NA
J gene: TRBJ2-7
V gene: TRBV7-8
D gene: NA
CDR3 protein: CASSPPDSRTYEQYF
CDR3 DNA: TGTGCCAGCAGCCCCCCGGACAGCCGAACCTACGAGCAGTACTTC

clone size: NA
J gene: TRBJ2-3
V gene: TRBV11-2
D gene: TRBD2
CDR3 protein: CASSLTTSGGAYTQYF
CDR3 DNA: TGTGCCAGCAGCTTAACTACTAGCGGGGGGGCTTATACGCAGTATTTT

clone size: NA
J gene: TRBJ2-3
V gene: TRBV4-1
D gene: NA
CDR3 protein: CASSLTRVQASTDTQYF
CDR3 DNA: TGCGCCAGCAGCCTGACAAGGGTCCAGGCTAGCACAGATACGCAGTATTTT

clone size: once
J gene: TRBJ1-6
V gene: TRBV4-1
D gene: NA
CDR3 protein: CASSQVTGPSPLHF
CDR3 DNA: TGCGCCAGCAGCCAAGTAACGGGGCCCTCACCCCTCCACTTT

clone size: NA
J gene: TRBJ2-3
V gene: TRBV7-9
D gene: TRBD2
CDR3 protein: CASSRAGSTDTQYF
CDR3 DNA: TGTGCCAGCAGCCGAGCGGGGAGCACAGATACGCAGTATTTT

clone size: NA
J gene: TRBJ2-5
V gene: TRBV5-1
D gene: NA
CDR3 protein: CASSPEWLRSQETQYF
CDR3 DNA: TGCGCCAGCAGCCCCGAGTGGCTCCGGAGCCAAGAGACCCAGTACTTC